The 5 T cell receptor beta chains in this list originate from one sample, sequenced in a study of CD8+CD57+ T cells in acquired aplastic anemia. TCR beta VDJ combinations and CDR3 sequences were profiled from genomic DNA. MiXCR, run by TCRdb on the reads, gives a single entry per CDR3 protein. The sample holds under 250,000 distinct CDR3 sequences, approximately 35% seen once. Sequenced input: sorted CD4+, CD8+, or CD8+CD57+ T cells (not recorded which) from PBMCs. The receptors were sampled from a human donor in good health, serving as a control.

The sample holds many counts of this clonotype. The rearrangement joins TRBV20-1 to TRBJ2-3; possible D gene TRBD1, 5 bases. CDR1 and CDR2 (germline): DFQATT, SNEGSKA (reference sequence). V was clipped by 6 bases and J by 2 bases, with 15 bases between them. The CDR3 loop spans 14 amino acids. CDR3 in DNA: TGCAGTGCAAGTGGGGCAGAGAACACAGATACGCAGTATTTT. Translated: CSASGAENTDTQYF.

The chain has TRBV12-3 or TRBV12-4 and TRBJ1-1; tentative D call: TRBD1 (5 bases). Between the trimmed V and J ends, which lost 7 bases and 1 base, there was a span of 13 bases. The CDR3 has 14 residues. The CDR3 sequence: CASIPGTGNTEAFF. The CDR3 region has the DNA TGTGCCAGCATACCCGGGACGGGGAACACTGAAGCTTTCTTT.

This clonotype was picked up one time. The chain has TRBV15 and TRBJ2-7, with TRBD1 matching 8 bases. The germline V gene has CDR1 LNHNV and CDR2 YYDKDF (reference sequence). The CDR3 totals 15 residues. V was clipped by 3 bases and J by 3 bases; unmatched bases: 7. CDR3 sequence: CATSRKQGDYYEQYF. CDR3 sequence (DNA): TGTGCCACCAGCAGGAAACAGGGGGATTACTACGAGCAGTACTTC.

In this sample, this clonotype turned up many times. The CDR3 bases are TGTGCCAGCAGCTGGGACAGTCGAACCTCCGTTAGCAATCAGCCCCAGCATTTT. This translates into CASSWDSRTSVSNQPQHF. The J gene is TRBJ1-5, the V gene TRBV2; 7 bases map to TRBD1. The V gene end was trimmed by 6 bases and the J gene end by 0 bases; junction bases not matched to a gene: 14. CDR3 size: 18 residues. CDR1 is SNHLY, CDR2 FYNNEI, per germline.

This clonotype was detected ten times or more. The CDR3 sequence is CASSLTGGPLYEQYF. CDR3 DNA: TGCGCCAGCAGCTTGACAGGGGGTCCCCTCTACGAGCAGTACTTC. The V and J genes are TRBV5-1 and TRBJ2-7; TRBD1 aligns across 8 bases. This CDR3 is built from 15 residues. V shed 1 base, J shed 3 bases, and the junction held 6 bases outside the gene matches. The germline V gene encodes CDR1 SGHRS and CDR2 YFSETQ.